Listed below are T cell receptor beta chains from one sample, sequenced in a study of brain T cells in children with intractable seizures. The protocol was immunoSEQ multiplex PCR, while the TCRdb copy is restricted to in-frame clones and leaves out a portion. Altogether 78,000 or so clones are present, about 90% being singletons, with the ten largest covering less than 30%. The starting material was peripheral blood, obtained at surgery. Every receptor here comes from a girl aged 2 to 9 with Rasmussen encephalitis and intractable seizures. CDR3s include the opening cysteine and the closing phenylalanine or tryptophan. The D gene is left open where the match is weak.

d_gene | j_gene | v_gene | CDR3nt | CDR3aa
TRBD2 | TRBJ2-7 | TRBV5-4 | TGTGCCAGCAGCCCAGAACTAGCGGGCGGGTACGAGCAGTACTTC | CASSPELAGGYEQYF
. | TRBJ2-7 | TRBV2 | TGTGCCAGCAAGTCGGGTAACTACGAGCAGTACTTC | CASKSGNYEQYF
. | TRBJ2-7 | TRBV9 | TGTGCCAGCAGCGTAGCATCCCTTACCTACGAGCAGTACTTC | CASSVASLTYEQYF
TRBD2 | TRBJ2-1 | TRBV6-6 | TGTGCCAGCAGTTTTAGCAGCGGGGGTTACAATGAGCAGTTCTTC | CASSFSSGGYNEQFF
. | TRBJ2-7 | TRBV6-2/TRBV6-3 | TGTGCCAGCAGTCCACGGGGCAGGGGTCGGCACGAGCAGTACTTC | CASSPRGRGRHEQYF
. | TRBJ2-7 | TRBV6-5 | TGTGCCAGCAGTTACTCGCCAGACTACGAGCAGTACTTC | CASSYSPDYEQYF
. | TRBJ1-1 | TRBV4-1 | TGCGCCAGCAGCCAAGACCTGGGAACTGAAGCTTTCTTT | CASSQDLGTEAFF
. | TRBJ2-1 | TRBV5-8 | TGTGCCAGCAGCTTGGGGACTACTGCTTATTTCAATGAGCAGTTCTTC | CASSLGTTAYFNEQFF
. | TRBJ1-3 | TRBV11-3 | TGTGCCAGCAGCTTAAGCTTCGGGACGAAAGGAAACACCATATATTTT | CASSLSFGTKGNTIYF
TRBD1 | TRBJ2-7 | TRBV5-4 | TGTGCCAGCAGCGGAGCCGGGACAGCCTCTAAGGAGCAGTACTTC | CASSGAGTASKEQYF
TRBD2 | TRBJ2-7 | TRBV5-4 | TGTGCCAGCAGCTCGGGACTAGCGGGAGGCCTGCCCGACTTC | CASSSGLAGGLPDF